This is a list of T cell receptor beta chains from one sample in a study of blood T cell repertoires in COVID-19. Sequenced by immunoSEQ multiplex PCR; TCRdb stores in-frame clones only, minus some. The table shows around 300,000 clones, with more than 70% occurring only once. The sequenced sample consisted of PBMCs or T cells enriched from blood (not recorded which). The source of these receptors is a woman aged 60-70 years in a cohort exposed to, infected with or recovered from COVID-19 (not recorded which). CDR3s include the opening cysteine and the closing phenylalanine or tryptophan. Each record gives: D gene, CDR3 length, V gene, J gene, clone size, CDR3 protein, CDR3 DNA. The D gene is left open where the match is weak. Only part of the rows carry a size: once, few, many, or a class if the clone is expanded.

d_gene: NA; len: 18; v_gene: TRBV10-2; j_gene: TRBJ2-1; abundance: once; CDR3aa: CASRRGTTGSSSYNEQFF; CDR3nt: TGCGCCAGCAGGCGCGGGACGACCGGAAGTAGCTCCTACAATGAGCAGTTCTTC
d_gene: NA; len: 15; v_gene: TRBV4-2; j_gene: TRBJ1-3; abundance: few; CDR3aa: CASSNPGSSGNTIYF; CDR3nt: TGTGCCAGCAGCAATCCCGGGTCCTCTGGAAACACCATATATTTT
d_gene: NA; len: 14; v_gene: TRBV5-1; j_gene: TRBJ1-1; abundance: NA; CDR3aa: CASMEGSMNTEAFF; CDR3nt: TGCGCCAGCATGGAGGGCTCAATGAACACTGAAGCTTTCTTT
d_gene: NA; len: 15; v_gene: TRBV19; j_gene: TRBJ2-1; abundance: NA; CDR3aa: CASSITPNSYNEQFF; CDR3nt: TGTGCCAGTAGTATAACACCGAACTCCTACAATGAGCAGTTCTTC
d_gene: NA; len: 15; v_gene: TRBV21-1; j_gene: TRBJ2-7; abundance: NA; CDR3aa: CASSKYTGQDYEQYF; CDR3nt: TGTGCCAGCAGCAAATACACGGGACAGGATTACGAGCAGTACTTC
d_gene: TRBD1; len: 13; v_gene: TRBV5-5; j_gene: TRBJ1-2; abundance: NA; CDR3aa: CASSGQANYGYTF; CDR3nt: TGTGCCAGCAGCGGACAGGCTAACTATGGCTACACCTTC
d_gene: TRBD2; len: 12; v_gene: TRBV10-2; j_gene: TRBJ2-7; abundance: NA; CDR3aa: CATSQAGGEQYF; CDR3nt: TGCGCCACCTCCCAAGCGGGGGGCGAGCAGTACTTC
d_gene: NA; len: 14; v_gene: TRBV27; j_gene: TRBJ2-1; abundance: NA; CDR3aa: CASSPKPQGYEQFF; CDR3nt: TGTGCCAGCAGTCCAAAACCCCAGGGGTATGAGCAGTTCTTC
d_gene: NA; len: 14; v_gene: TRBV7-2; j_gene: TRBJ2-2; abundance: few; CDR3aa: CASSSRVHTGELFF; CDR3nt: TGTGCCAGCAGCTCACGGGTCCACACCGGGGAGCTGTTTTTT
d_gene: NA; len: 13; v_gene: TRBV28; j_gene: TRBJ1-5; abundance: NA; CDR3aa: CASSTRVNQPQHF; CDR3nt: TGTGCCAGCAGTACCAGGGTTAATCAGCCCCAGCATTTT
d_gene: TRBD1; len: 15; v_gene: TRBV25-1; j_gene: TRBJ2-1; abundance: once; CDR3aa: CASSDNRGQGNEQFF; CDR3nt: TGTGCCAGCAGTGATAACAGGGGGCAGGGGAATGAGCAGTTCTTC
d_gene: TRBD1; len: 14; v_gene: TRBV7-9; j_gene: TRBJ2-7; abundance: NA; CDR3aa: CASSLGGQFYEQYF; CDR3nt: TGTGCCAGCAGCTTAGGGGGACAGTTCTACGAGCAGTACTTC
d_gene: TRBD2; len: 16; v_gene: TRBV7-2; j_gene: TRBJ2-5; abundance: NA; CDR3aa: CASSPSGTREGETQYF; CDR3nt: TGTGCCAGCAGCCCTTCCGGGACTCGGGAGGGAGAGACCCAGTACTTC
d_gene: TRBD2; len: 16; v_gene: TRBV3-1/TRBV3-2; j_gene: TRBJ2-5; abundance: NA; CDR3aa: CASSRPKRDGRETQYF; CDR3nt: TGTGCCAGCAGCCGACCGAAGCGGGACGGCCGAGAGACCCAGTACTTC
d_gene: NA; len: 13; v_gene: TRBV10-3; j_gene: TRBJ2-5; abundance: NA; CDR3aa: CAISLSSVETQYF; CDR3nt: TGTGCCATCAGTCTCTCTTCTGTGGAGACCCAGTACTTC
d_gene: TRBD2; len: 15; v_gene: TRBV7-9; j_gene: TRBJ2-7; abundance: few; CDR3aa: CASSLARGLPGEQYF; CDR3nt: TGTGCCAGCAGCTTAGCGCGGGGGTTGCCTGGCGAGCAGTACTTC
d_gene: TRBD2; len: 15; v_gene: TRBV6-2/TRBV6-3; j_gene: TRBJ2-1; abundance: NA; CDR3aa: CASSLPGLARSEQFF; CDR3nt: TGTGCCAGCAGCCTCCCGGGACTAGCGAGGTCCGAGCAGTTCTTC
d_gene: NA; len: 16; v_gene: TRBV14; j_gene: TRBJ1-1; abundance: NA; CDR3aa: CASSQFSGAWDTEAFF; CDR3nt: TGTGCCAGCAGCCAATTCTCAGGGGCTTGGGACACTGAAGCTTTCTTT
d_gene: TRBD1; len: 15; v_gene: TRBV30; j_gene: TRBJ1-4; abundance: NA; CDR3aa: CAWRKGDREIEKLFF; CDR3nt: TGTGCCTGGAGGAAGGGGGACAGGGAGATTGAAAAACTGTTTTTT
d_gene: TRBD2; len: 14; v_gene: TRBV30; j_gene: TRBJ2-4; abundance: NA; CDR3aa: CAWSHRDYKNIQYF; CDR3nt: TGTGCCTGGAGTCACCGGGACTATAAAAACATTCAGTACTTC
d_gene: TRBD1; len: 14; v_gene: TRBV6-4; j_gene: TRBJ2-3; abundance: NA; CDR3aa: CASSEGQGRDTQYF; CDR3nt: TGTGCCAGCAGTGAAGGACAGGGGAGAGATACGCAGTATTTT
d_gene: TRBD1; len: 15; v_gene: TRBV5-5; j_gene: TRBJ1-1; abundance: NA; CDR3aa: CASSTQGAGNTEAFF; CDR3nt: TGTGCCAGCAGCACACAGGGGGCAGGGAACACTGAAGCTTTCTTT
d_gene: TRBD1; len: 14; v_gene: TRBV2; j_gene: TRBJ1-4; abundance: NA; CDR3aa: CASSRQGAGEKLFF; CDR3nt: TGTGCCAGCAGTAGACAGGGGGCGGGTGAAAAACTGTTTTTT
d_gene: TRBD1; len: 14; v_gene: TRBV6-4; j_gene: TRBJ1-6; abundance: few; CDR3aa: CAIDRGLRNSPLHF; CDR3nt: TGTGCCATCGACAGGGGGCTAAGGAATTCACCCCTCCACTTT
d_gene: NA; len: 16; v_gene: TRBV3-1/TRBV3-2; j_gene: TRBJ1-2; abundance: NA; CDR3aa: CASSQEGGQGNHGYTF; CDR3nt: TGTGCCAGCAGCCAAGAAGGTGGTCAGGGGAACCATGGCTACACCTTC
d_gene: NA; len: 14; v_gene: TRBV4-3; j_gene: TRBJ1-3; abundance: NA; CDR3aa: CASRDTGSGNTIYF; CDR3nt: TGCGCCAGCAGAGATACAGGCTCTGGAAACACCATATATTTT
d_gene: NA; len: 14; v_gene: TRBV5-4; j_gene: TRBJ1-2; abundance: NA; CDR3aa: CASSLVSANYGYTF; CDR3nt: TGTGCCAGCAGCTTGGTCTCTGCTAACTATGGCTACACCTTC
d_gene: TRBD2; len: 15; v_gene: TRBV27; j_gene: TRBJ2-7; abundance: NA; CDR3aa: CASSIASGPSYEQYF; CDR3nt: TGTGCCAGCAGTATTGCTAGCGGGCCCTCCTACGAGCAGTACTTC
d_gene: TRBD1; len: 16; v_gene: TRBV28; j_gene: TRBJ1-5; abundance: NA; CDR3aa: CASRQQGAFSNQPQHF; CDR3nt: TGTGCCAGCAGGCAACAGGGGGCCTTCAGCAATCAGCCCCAGCATTTT
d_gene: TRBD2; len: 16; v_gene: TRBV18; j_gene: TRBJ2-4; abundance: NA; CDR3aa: CASSPLGPSGGNIQYF; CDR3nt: TGTGCCAGCTCACCTTTGGGCCCTTCCGGGGGGAACATTCAGTACTTC
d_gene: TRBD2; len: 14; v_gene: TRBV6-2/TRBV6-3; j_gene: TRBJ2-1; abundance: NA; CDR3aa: CASSYSLAANEQFF; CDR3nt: TGTGCCAGCAGTTACTCGCTAGCGGCAAATGAGCAGTTCTTC
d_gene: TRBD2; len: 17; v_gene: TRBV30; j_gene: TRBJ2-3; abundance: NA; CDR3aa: CAWSHGTSGPSTDTQYF; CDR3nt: TGTGCCTGGAGTCACGGGACTAGCGGACCTAGCACAGATACGCAGTATTTT
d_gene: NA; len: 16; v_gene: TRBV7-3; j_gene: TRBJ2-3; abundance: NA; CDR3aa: CASSLTGHRSTDTQYF; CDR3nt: TGTGCCAGCAGCTTAACGGGGCACCGGAGCACAGATACGCAGTATTTT
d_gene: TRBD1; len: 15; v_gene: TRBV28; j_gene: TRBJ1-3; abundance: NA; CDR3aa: CASSPTGVPGNTIYF; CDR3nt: TGTGCCAGCAGTCCGACAGGGGTCCCAGGAAACACCATATATTTT
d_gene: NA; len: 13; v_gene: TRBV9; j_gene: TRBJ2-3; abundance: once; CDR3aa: CASTGVSTDTQYF; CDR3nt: TGTGCCAGCACGGGGGTGAGCACAGATACGCAGTATTTT
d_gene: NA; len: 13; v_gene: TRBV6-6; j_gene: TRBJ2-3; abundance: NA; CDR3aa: CASGSRGTDTQYF; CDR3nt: TGTGCCAGCGGGAGTCGCGGCACAGATACGCAGTATTTT
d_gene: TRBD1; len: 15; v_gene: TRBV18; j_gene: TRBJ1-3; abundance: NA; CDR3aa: CASSRDRGSGNTIYF; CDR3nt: TGTGCCAGCTCACGGGACAGGGGTTCTGGAAACACCATATATTTT
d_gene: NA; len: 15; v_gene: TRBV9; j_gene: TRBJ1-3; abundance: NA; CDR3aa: CASSQTGISGNTIYF; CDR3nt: TGTGCCAGCAGTCAGACAGGAATCTCTGGAAACACCATATATTTT
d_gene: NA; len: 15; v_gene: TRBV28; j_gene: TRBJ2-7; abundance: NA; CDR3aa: CASSFEGAGGLEQYF; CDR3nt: TGTGCCAGCAGTTTTGAGGGGGCGGGAGGTTTGGAGCAGTACTTC
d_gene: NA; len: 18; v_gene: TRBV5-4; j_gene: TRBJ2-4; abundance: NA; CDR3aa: CASSLGQGGRVAKNIQYF; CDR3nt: TGTGCCAGCAGCCTAGGACAGGGAGGGAGGGTAGCCAAAAACATTCAGTACTTC
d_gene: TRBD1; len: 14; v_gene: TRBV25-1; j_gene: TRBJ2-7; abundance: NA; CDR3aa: CASVPGQGANEQYF; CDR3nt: TGTGCCAGCGTCCCGGGACAGGGGGCAAACGAGCAGTACTTC
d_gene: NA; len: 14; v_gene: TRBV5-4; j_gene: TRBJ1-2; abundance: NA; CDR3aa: CASSFSGTNYGYTF; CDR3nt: TGTGCCAGCAGCTTCTCAGGGACTAACTATGGCTACACCTTC
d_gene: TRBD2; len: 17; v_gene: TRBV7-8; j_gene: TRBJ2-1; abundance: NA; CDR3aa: CASSLRPAGRSYNEQFF; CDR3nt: TGTGCCAGCAGCTTACGGCCAGCGGGGCGCTCCTACAATGAGCAGTTCTTC
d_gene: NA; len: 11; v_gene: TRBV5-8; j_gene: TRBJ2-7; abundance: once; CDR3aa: CASSQIYEQYF; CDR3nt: TGTGCCAGCAGCCAGATCTACGAGCAGTACTTC
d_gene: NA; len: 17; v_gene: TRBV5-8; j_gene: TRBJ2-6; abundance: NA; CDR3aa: CASSLSGWGSGANVLTF; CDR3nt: TGTGCCAGCAGCTTGTCAGGGTGGGGTTCTGGGGCCAACGTCCTGACTTTC
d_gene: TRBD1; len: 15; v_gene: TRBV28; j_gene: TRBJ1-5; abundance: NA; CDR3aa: CASSLPRQGAQPQHF; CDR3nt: TGTGCCAGCAGTTTACCGAGACAGGGTGCTCAGCCCCAGCATTTT
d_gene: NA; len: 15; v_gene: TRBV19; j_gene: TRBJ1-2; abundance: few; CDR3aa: CASTSGFRANYGYTF; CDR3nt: TGTGCCAGTACCAGCGGGTTCCGAGCTAACTATGGCTACACCTTC